This entry features one T cell receptor beta chain sequence. This entry belongs to a study of CDR3 diversity in severe acne. TCRdb itself ran the PCR reads through MiXCR, one entry per CDR3 protein. The table shows roughly 81,000 distinct CDR3 sequences, with approximately 52% occurring only once. Sequencing was done on a sample of blood. The clonotype originates from a male donor in good health, serving as a control.

The CDR3 bases are TGTGCCAGCAGCTTAGGGCCGGGATACTACGAGCAGTACTTC. This encodes CASSLGPGYYEQYF. V usage is TRBV7-9 and J usage is TRBJ2-7, with D possibly TRBD2 on 5 matching bases. This CDR3 region has 14 residues. Trimming stripped 1 base from V and 3 bases from J, with 10 bases between. CDR1 and CDR2 from the germline V gene are SEHNR and FQNEAQ (reference sequence).